Following are 12 T cell receptor beta chains from one sample sequenced in a study of T-cell memory formation after mild COVID-19. Each CDR3 protein gets one entry after TCRdb re-called the 5' RACE reads with MiXCR. The table lists about 350,000 distinct CDR3 sequences, approximately 15% of them singletons. Specimen: PBMCs or a T cell subset sorted from them (not recorded which). The receptors shown here come from a man between 18 and 29 years old who had mild COVID-19 (a few samples of this study predate the infection). Cell type and time point are not known.

The rearrangement joins TRBV3-1 to TRBJ2-1; 10 nucleotides align to TRBD2. The V gene's germline CDR1 is LGHDT and CDR2 YNNKEL (reference sequence). V lost 3 bases to trimming and J lost 8 bases; unmatched junction nucleotides: 1. The CDR3 has 13 amino acids. DNA for the CDR3: TGTGCCAGCAGCCACGGACTAGCGGATGAGCAGTTCTTC. Its translation: CASSHGLADEQFF.

This clonotype was counted many times. The gene calls are TRBV5-1 and TRBJ2-2, with D perhaps matching TRBD1 (5 bases). V lost 6 bases and J lost 0, with 18 bases in between. CDR1 SGHRS and CDR2 YFSETQ come from the germline V gene. This CDR3 comprises 17 residues. The DNA of the CDR3 is TGCGCCAGCATAAAAGGGGAAGTCCGAACGAACACCGGGGAGCTGTTTTTT. Its translation: CASIKGEVRTNTGELFF.

The J gene is TRBJ2-1, the V gene TRBV7-2; weak D call: TRBD2 (5 bases). V was shortened by 1 base and J by 0 bases, with 16 bases between the two germline ends. The germline V gene has CDR1 SGHTA and CDR2 FQGNSA. The CDR3 sequence is 18 residues long. The CDR3 spells CASSLGPLAAFSYNEQFF. In DNA form, the CDR3 reads TGTGCCAGCAGCTTAGGTCCCCTAGCAGCCTTCTCCTACAATGAGCAGTTCTTC.

CDR3: CASSPGQLAKNIQYF. The CDR3 DNA is TGCGCCAGCAGCCCGGGACAGTTAGCCAAAAACATTCAGTACTTC. V usage is TRBV5-1 and J usage is TRBJ2-4; 7 bases line up with TRBD1. The V gene's germline CDR1 is SGHRS and CDR2 YFSETQ. Trimming cost V 4 bases and J 0 bases; bases outside gene matches: 4. This CDR3 is 15 amino acids long. Filled out from reference TRBV5-1 and TRBJ2-4, the complete variable domain reads KAGVTQTPRYLIKTRGQQVTLSCSPISGHRSVSWYQQTPGQGLQFLFEYFSETQRNKGNFPGRFSGRQFSNSRSEMNVSTLELGDSALYLCASSPGQLAKNIQYFGAGTRLSVL.

This clonotype was picked up a small number of times. This rearrangement joins TRBV28 to TRBJ2-1; D may be TRBD2 (5 bases). Germline lookup yields CDR1 MDHEN and CDR2 SYDVKM. There are 14 residues in the CDR3. With 4 bases removed from V and 8 bases from J, the gap between germline ends came to 15 bases. As DNA, the CDR3 is TGTGCCAGCAGTTCCCCCGGCGGGCGGTATGAGCAGTTCTTC. Protein sequence: CASSSPGGRYEQFF.

This clonotype was seen more than once but under ten times. The chain links TRBV7-9 to TRBJ2-7; 8 positions agree with TRBD2. The CDR3 loop spans 13 amino acids. Trimming cost V 8 bases and J 1 base; bases outside gene matches: 4. The germline V gene encodes CDR1 SEHNR and CDR2 FQNEAQ (reference sequence). CDR3 DNA: TGTGCCAGCCGGGCGGGGGGATCCTACGAGCAGTACTTC. Translated: CASRAGGSYEQYF.

This clonotype turned up a few times. The chain joins TRBV4-3 to TRBJ2-1, with D unresolved. The germline V gene encodes CDR1 LGHNA and CDR2 YSLEER. Trimming shortened V by 3 bases and J by 9 bases, and 21 bases separated the two germline ends. There are 16 residues in the CDR3. The CDR3 here is CASSQWVGSLIGEQFF. The DNA for the CDR3 is TGCGCCAGCAGCCAGTGGGTGGGGTCCTTGATTGGTGAGCAGTTCTTC.

J is TRBJ1-2 and V is TRBV28; the D gene is possibly TRBD1 (6 bases). The V end lost 6 bases, the J end lost 6 bases, and 14 bases lay between the germline ends. CDR1 and CDR2 (germline): MDHEN, SYDVKM. The CDR3 contains 13 residues. In DNA form, the CDR3 reads TGTGCCAGCAGCCTAGGGGGGGGGCATGGCTACACCTTC. Protein product: CASSLGGGHGYTF.

This clonotype was found a few times. V is TRBV6-2 or TRBV6-3 and J is TRBJ1-6, with TRBD1 matching over 7 bases. CDR1 and CDR2 (germline): MNHEY, SVGEGT. There are 16 residues in the CDR3. V gave up 2 bases and J gave up 10 bases; unmatched junction bases: 11. CDR3 amino acids: CASSYLKGQRGSPLHF. The CDR3 DNA reads as TGTGCCAGCAGTTACCTAAAGGGACAGCGTGGGTCACCCCTCCACTTT.

This clonotype turned up a few times. The V and J genes are TRBV6-5 and TRBJ1-2; D is perhaps TRBD1 (5 bases). The V end was cut by 2 bases, the J end by 6 bases, with 7 bases between. Per germline, CDR1 MNHEY and CDR2 SVGAGI. The CDR3 runs 12 residues. CDR3 nucleotides: TGTGCCAGCAGTTACGAGGGGAATGGCTACACCTTC. Protein: CASSYEGNGYTF.

In this sample, this clonotype turned up a few times. This chain connects TRBV4-1 to TRBJ2-2; D remains ambiguous. CDR3 size: 14 residues. V lost 1 base, J lost 3 bases, and 6 bases lay in between. Germline CDR1 reads MGHRA; CDR2 reads YSYEKL. CDR3 DNA sequence: TGCGCCAGCAGCCAAGGGCAGCACACCGGGGAGCTGTTTTTT. Amino acids: CASSQGQHTGELFF.

This clonotype was seen many times. This chain connects TRBV6-5 to TRBJ1-5; D unresolved. Looked up from germline, CDR1 is MNHEY and CDR2 is SVGAGI. V was cut by 4 bases and J by 7 bases, with 11 bases left in between. The CDR3 has 13 amino acids. CDR3 coding DNA: TGTGCCAGCAGTTCGCGTGGGAACCAGCCCCAGCATTTT. It specifies CASSSRGNQPQHF.